One T cell receptor (beta chain) is described in this entry. This sample's time point: pre-sensitization, week 0. Treatment in this sample: therapeutic diphenylcyclopropenone sensitization with weekly scalp DPC. This specimen comes from a study of human T cells and chemical hapten exposure. With V trimmed by 7 bases and J by 0 bases, 9 bases remained unmatched. Germline loops: CDR1 SGHRS, CDR2 YFSETQ. CDR3 size: 15 residues. TCRdb re-called the RACE reads through MiXCR, storing one row per CDR3 protein. The repertoire has around 380,000 distinct CDR3 sequences, about 5.4% of them found once; the top ten carry over 6.5%.

This chain links TRBV5-1 with TRBJ2-7; TRBD1 agrees at 8 bases. The material was whole blood, obtained in connection with sensitization to the hapten diphenylcyclopropenone (DPC). The TCR sequence derives from a woman aged 18-29 years with alopecia areata. Some clones in this sample may be carry-over from other donors' samples. The CDR3 here is CASGTQGDVSYEQYF. CDR3 in DNA: TGCGCCAGCGGCACACAGGGGGACGTCTCCTACGAGCAGTACTTC.